One sample yielded the 15 T cell receptor beta chains listed below, sequenced in a study of blood T cell repertoires in COVID-19. Clones were sequenced by immunoSEQ multiplex PCR, and TCRdb holds only the in-frame ones, with some missing. This table holds 470,000 or so clones, 87% found once. The sequencing input was PBMCs or T cells enriched from blood (not recorded which). Source of these receptors: a woman in her late teens or twenties with acute COVID-19.

The V call is TRBV4-3, the J call TRBJ2-1; D not certain. The CDR3 contains 15 residues. CDR1 is LGHNA, CDR2 YSLEER, per germline. The ends were cut back, 1 base at V and 4 bases at J, with 11 bases in the middle. CDR3 protein: CASSQVLRTYNEQFF. As DNA, the CDR3 is TGCGCCAGCAGCCAAGTCCTAAGAACTTACAATGAGCAGTTCTTC.

The V call is TRBV5-1, the J call TRBJ1-1; 9 bases line up with TRBD1. Germline CDR1 reads SGHRS; CDR2 reads YFSETQ. CDR3 length: 15 amino acids. J gave up 4 bases and V 4 bases, and 8 bases lay outside the gene matches. The CDR3 spells CASSPSGTGITEAFF. The CDR3 nucleotides read TGCGCCAGCAGCCCCTCCGGGACAGGGATCACTGAAGCTTTCTTT.

CDR3 sequence: CASSLVGGRSTEAFF. The CDR3 DNA is TGTGCCAGCAGCTTAGTGGGGGGGCGGTCTACTGAAGCTTTCTTT. The chain has TRBV13 and TRBJ1-1; tentative D call: TRBD1 (6 bases). The CDR3 is 15 amino acids. V lost 1 base and J 5 bases, leaving 14 bases between the germline ends. CDR1 and CDR2 from the germline V gene are PRHDT and FYEKMQ (reference sequence). The full variable domain, its missing parts supplied by reference TRBV13 and TRBJ1-1, is AAGVIQSPRHLIKEKRETATLKCYPIPRHDTVYWYQQGPGQDPQFLISFYEKMQSDKGSIPDRFSAQQFSDYHSELNMSSLELGDSALYFCASSLVGGRSTEAFFGQGTRLTVV.

This chain's CDR3 is CASGRTENQETQYF. CDR3 DNA: TGTGCCAGCGGACGGACAGAAAATCAAGAGACCCAGTACTTC. The gene calls are TRBV28 and TRBJ2-5, with D perhaps TRBD1 (6 bases). V was shortened by 8 bases and J by 2 bases, with 15 bases between the two germline ends. Germline CDR1 reads MDHEN; CDR2 reads SYDVKM. The CDR3 covers 14 residues.

This rearrangement joins TRBV5-8 to TRBJ1-4; D call uncertain. Germline V CDR1 and CDR2: SGHTS, YDEGEE. CDR3 length: 18 amino acids. With 0 bases removed from V and 0 bases from J, the gap between germline ends came to 15 bases. The chain's CDR3 is CASSLGFNSIATNEKLFF. The CDR3, as DNA: TGTGCCAGCAGCTTGGGGTTTAACAGTATTGCAACTAATGAAAAACTGTTTTTT. The complete variable domain, with remaining parts taken from reference TRBV5-8 and TRBJ1-4, reads EAGVTQSPTHLIKTRGQQATLRCSPISGHTSVYWYQQALGLGLQFLLWYDEGEERNRGNFPPRFSGRQFPNYSSELNVNALELEDSALYLCASSLGFNSIATNEKLFFGSGTQLSVL.

The gene calls are TRBV3-1 (or the pseudogene TRBV3-2) and TRBJ1-4, with D unresolved. There are 14 residues in the CDR3. The V end was cut by 0 bases, the J end by 8 bases, with 10 bases between. The germline V gene encodes CDR1 LGHDT and CDR2 YNNKEL (reference sequence). The CDR3 DNA reads TGTGCCAGCAGCCAAGATGCGTCCGGGGAAAAACTGTTTTTT. Translated: CASSQDASGEKLFF.

This sequence joins TRBV4-1 and TRBJ1-6, with 7 bases matching TRBD1. The CDR3 covers 16 residues. Trimming at V came to 2 bases and at J to 10 bases, leaving 11 bases not matched to a gene. Germline CDR1 reads MGHRA; CDR2 reads YSYEKL. In DNA, the CDR3 is TGCGCCAGCAGCCAACGGGGGGGAGGGGGCCAGTCACCCCTCCACTTT. This codes for CASSQRGGGGQSPLHF.

The gene calls are TRBV6-1 and TRBJ1-1; maybe TRBD1 (5 bases). The germline CDR1 and CDR2 sequences are MNHNS and SASEGT. CDR3 length: 13 residues. V was shortened by 2 bases and J by 10 bases, with 14 bases between the two germline ends. CDR3 sequence: CASSENGIRGAFF. CDR3 coding DNA: TGTGCCAGCAGTGAAAACGGAATTAGGGGAGCTTTCTTT.

V usage is TRBV11-2 and J usage is TRBJ1-1, with D hard to call. The CDR3 runs 13 residues. From germline, CDR1 is SGHAT and CDR2 FQNNGV. V shed 3 bases and J shed 1 base, with 6 bases lying between them. CDR3 bases: TGTGCCAGCAGCTTTTTTCAGAACACTGAAGCTTTCTTT. This translates into CASSFFQNTEAFF.

Here the CDR3 reads CATSDSQGSNTGELFF. In nucleotides, the CDR3 is TGTGCCACCAGTGATTCCCAGGGTTCGAACACCGGGGAGCTGTTTTTT. The chain links TRBV24-1 to TRBJ2-2; TRBD1 might be the D (5 bases). The length of the CDR3 is 16 residues. V was shortened by 2 bases and J by 0 bases, with 9 bases between the two germline ends. Germline V gene data show CDR1 as KGHDR and CDR2 as SFDVKD.

This clone has a single count. V usage is TRBV6-5 and J usage is TRBJ1-5; weak D call: TRBD1 (6 bases). Germline V lookup: CDR1 MNHEY, CDR2 SVGAGI. Trimming took 5 bases from V and 6 from J, leaving 8 bases between them. This CDR3 has 12 residues. This chain's CDR3 is CASSRRGQPQHF. In DNA, the CDR3 is TGTGCCAGCAGTCGCAGGGGTCAGCCCCAGCATTTT.

The rearrangement links TRBV5-6 to TRBJ1-1; D uncertain. The CDR3 length is 13 residues. CDR1 is SGHDT, CDR2 YYEEEE, per germline. The V end was cut by 2 bases, the J end by 2 bases, with 7 bases between. The CDR3 region has the DNA TGTGCCAGCAGCTTTCCGGTTAACACTGAAGCTTTCTTT. It yields the protein CASSFPVNTEAFF.

V usage is TRBV2 and J usage is TRBJ1-2; possibly TRBD1 for D (5 bases). The CDR3 has 13 amino acids. Germline loops: CDR1 SNHLY, CDR2 FYNNEI. Trimming left V 7 bases short and J 3 bases short, with 12 bases between. CDR3 sequence: CASTDSDHYGYTF. CDR3 bases: TGTGCCAGCACCGACAGCGACCACTATGGCTACACCTTC.

The chain couples TRBV30 to TRBJ1-6; unclear D gene. V was cut by 2 bases and J by 4 bases, with 3 bases left in between. Germline CDR1 GTSNPN, CDR2 SVGIG (reference sequence). The CDR3 length is 12 residues. DNA of the CDR3: TGTGCCTGGAGTTATTATAATTCACCCCTCCACTTT. Protein product: CAWSYYNSPLHF.

This chain uses TRBV7-2 with TRBJ2-3; 9 positions match TRBD2. There are 15 residues in the CDR3. Germline CDR1 SGHTA, CDR2 FQGNSA. V lost 5 bases to trimming and J lost 4 bases; unmatched junction nucleotides: 7. The DNA of the CDR3 is TGTGCCAGCAGCCATAGCGGGAGTAAGGCAGATACGCAGTATTTT. Protein: CASSHSGSKADTQYF.